Below, 23 T cell receptor beta chains from the same sample are listed, as sequenced in a study of post-analysis software for immune sequencing data. Findings and limits, study-wide: Higher frequency in patients than in controls was seen for five TRBV segments, with TRBV5-6, TRBV5-1 and TRBV20-1 among them.

The TCR beta cDNA libraries contained unique molecular identifiers. In TCRdb, the PCR reads were re-called with MiXCR into one record per CDR3 protein. The data hold approximately 350,000 distinct CDR3 sequences, with around 37% observed a single time. Antigen specificity for these receptors is unknown. Sample: blood. All receptors derive from a girl aged 5 to 17 with multiple sclerosis.

The chain carries TRBV9 and TRBJ2-3, with D perhaps TRBD1 (6 bases). Germline lookup yields CDR1 SGDLS and CDR2 YYNGEE. Between the trimmed V and J ends, which lost 4 bases and 0 bases, there was a span of 24 bases. There are 19 residues in the CDR3. The CDR3 region is CASSPPRGQGTSSTDTQYF. DNA for the CDR3: TGTGCCAGCAGCCCCCCCCGGGGTCAGGGGACGTCTAGCACAGATACGCAGTATTTT. The full variable domain, its missing parts supplied by reference TRBV9 and TRBJ2-3, is DSGVTQTPKHLITATGQRVTLRCSPRSGDLSVYWYQQSLDQGLQFLIQYYNGEERAKGNILERFSAQQFPDLHSELNLSSLELGDSALYFCASSPPRGQGTSSTDTQYFGPGTRLTVL.

This clonotype was seen only a few times. The chain combines TRBV4-3 with TRBJ2-7, with 8 bases aligning to TRBD1. The CDR3 runs to 16 residues. The germline V gene encodes CDR1 LGHNA and CDR2 YSLEER. After removal of 1 base from V and 7 bases from J, the junction contained 12 bases not matched to a gene. The CDR3 coding sequence is TGCGCCAGCAGCCAAGTCGGGACAGGTCATCAGGGGGAGCAGTACTTC. Protein product: CASSQVGTGHQGEQYF.

This clonotype was found a few times. V gene TRBV12-3 or TRBV12-4 combines with J gene TRBJ1-2; no firm D call. The CDR3 is 11 residues long. Trimming cost V 5 bases and J 12 bases, with 13 bases left between them. CDR3 DNA: TGTGCCAGCAGTGGGCATTACGGCCACACCTTC. Protein: CASSGHYGHTF.

This clonotype appeared a few times. The V and J genes are TRBV20-1 and TRBJ2-3; no clear D. Germline values: CDR1 DFQATT, CDR2 SNEGSKA (reference sequence). V was clipped by 3 bases and J by 0 bases, with 4 bases between them. CDR3 length: 12 amino acids. CDR3 sequence (DNA): TGCAGTGCTAGTATGAGCACAGATACGCAGTATTTT. It codes for CSASMSTDTQYF.

The V gene is TRBV4-1, the J gene TRBJ1-5; D unclear. V shed 2 bases and J shed 3 bases, with 5 bases lying between them. The CDR3 sequence is 13 residues long. The germline gives CDR1 MGHRA, CDR2 YSYEKL. The CDR3 loop is CASSQTYNQPQHF. The CDR3 bases are TGCGCCAGCAGCCAAACTTACAATCAGCCCCAGCATTTT.

CDR3 loop: CASSSTTGIQYNEQFF. The CDR3 nucleotides are TGTGCCAGCAGTTCCACTACAGGGATCCAATACAATGAGCAGTTCTTC. The chain carries TRBV12-3 or TRBV12-4 and TRBJ2-1; weak D call: TRBD1 (6 bases). V lost 4 bases to trimming and J lost 4 bases, with 17 bases between them. The CDR3 covers 16 residues.

The chain has TRBV4-1 and TRBJ2-2; a weak D match, TRBD1 (5 bases). The CDR3 contains 16 residues. Germline-derived CDR1 and CDR2 are MGHRA and YSYEKL. V lost 3 bases, J lost 10 bases, and 21 bases lay in between. CDR3 loop: CASSQGPQVIPEELFF. The DNA of the CDR3 is TGCGCCAGCAGCCAGGGGCCCCAGGTGATTCCCGAGGAGCTGTTTTTT.

This clonotype has just a few counts. The rearrangement links TRBV4-3 to TRBJ2-1, with 9 bases that match TRBD2. Trimming at V came to 6 bases and at J to 3 bases, leaving 3 bases not matched to a gene. The CDR3 runs to 14 residues. In germline, CDR1 is LGHNA, CDR2 YSLEER. This chain's CDR3 is CASSSGGYYNEQFF. The CDR3 bases are TGCGCCAGCAGTAGCGGGGGTTACTACAATGAGCAGTTCTTC.

This clonotype was counted only a few times. The rearrangement links TRBV7-2 to TRBJ2-5; D is possibly TRBD2 (7 bases). TRBJ2-7 explains the end of the DNA better; the J call may be wrong. CDR3 length: 15 amino acids. Germline lookup yields CDR1 SGHTA and CDR2 FQGNSA. The CDR3 sequence: CASSPGEGESYEQYF. CDR3 bases: TGTGCCAGCAGCCCGGGGGAGGGGGAATCGTACGAGCAGTACTTC.

This chain joins TRBV5-1 and TRBJ1-2, with 7 bases matching TRBD1. The CDR3 consists of 14 residues. CDR1 SGHRS and CDR2 YFSETQ come from the germline V gene. The V segment lost 2 bases and the J segment 8 bases; nucleotides outside the gene matches: 9. CDR3: CASSFGRGQYGYTF. The DNA of the CDR3 is TGCGCCAGCAGCTTTGGTAGGGGGCAGTACGGCTACACCTTC.

In its sample, this clonotype was seen many times. The CDR3 nucleotides are TGCGCCAGCAGTGAAATTCAGCGGGGGAGCACAGATACGCAGTATTTT. Translation: CASSEIQRGSTDTQYF. The rearrangement links TRBV10-1 to TRBJ2-3, with 8 positions matching TRBD2. The CDR3 loop spans 16 amino acids. J was trimmed by 0 bases and V by 3 bases; bases with no gene match: 5. Germline V gene data show CDR1 as WNHNN and CDR2 as SYGVQD (reference sequence).

The genes are TRBV7-9 and TRBJ2-4; D unresolved. V lost 2 bases and J lost 13, with 15 bases in between. Germline V gene data show CDR1 as SEHNR and CDR2 as FQNEAQ (reference sequence). The CDR3 contains 13 residues. This CDR3 reads CASSLTTDAGQYF. The CDR3 DNA follows: TGTGCCAGCAGCTTAACCACGGATGCCGGGCAGTACTTC. Drawing the rest from reference TRBV7-9 and TRBJ2-4, the complete variable domain is DTGVSQNPRHKITKRGQNVTFRCDPISEHNRLYWYRQTLGQGPEFLTYFQNEAQLEKSRLLSDRFSAERPKGSFSTLEIQRTEQGDSAMYLCASSLTTDAGQYFGAGTRLSVL.

The rearrangement joins TRBV9 to TRBJ2-5, with D possibly matching TRBD1 (5 bases). The CDR3 sequence is 15 residues long. Germline V gene data show CDR1 as SGDLS and CDR2 as YYNGEE. The V end lost 0 bases, the J end lost 1 base, and 10 bases lay between the germline ends. The CDR3 nucleotides read TGTGCCAGCAGCGTAGAGGGGCGAGGCCAAGAGACCCAGTACTTC. This codes for CASSVEGRGQETQYF.

Only one count was recorded for this clonotype. The gene calls are TRBV6-5 and TRBJ2-7, with D hard to call. V gave up 4 bases and J gave up 0 bases, with 7 bases separating them. This CDR3 is built from 13 residues. Germline values: CDR1 MNHEY, CDR2 SVGAGI. The CDR3 DNA reads TGTGCCAGCAGTTCGGACGGCTCCTACGAGCAGTACTTC. Amino acids: CASSSDGSYEQYF.

This chain links TRBV7-9 with TRBJ2-5; no reliable D call. The germline gives CDR1 SEHNR, CDR2 FQNEAQ (reference sequence). CDR3 length equals 14 residues. V was shortened by 2 bases and J by 2 bases, with 9 bases between the two germline ends. The CDR3 bases are TGTGCCAGCAGCTTACAGGATTCGCAAGAGACCCAGTACTTC. The encoded protein is CASSLQDSQETQYF.

This clonotype was counted between two and nine times. The chain recombines TRBV12-3 or TRBV12-4 with TRBJ1-2; 7 bases align to TRBD1. The CDR3 is 14 amino acids. V gave up 7 bases and J gave up 7 bases; unmatched junction bases: 12. In DNA, the CDR3 is TGTGCCAGCACCGACCAAAGACAGGGCAGTGGCTACACCTTC. Translation gives CASTDQRQGSGYTF.

This clonotype was observed a few times. This chain connects TRBV27 to TRBJ1-2; 9 bases line up with TRBD1. Trimming removed 5 bases from V and 0 bases from J; junction bases left unmatched: 7. The CDR3 runs to 16 residues. The germline gives CDR1 MNHEY, CDR2 SMNVEV (reference sequence). The CDR3 region has the DNA TGTGCCAGCAGTCTCTCGGGACAGGGCTCTAACTATGGCTACACCTTC. Translated: CASSLSGQGSNYGYTF.

This chain uses TRBV10-3 with TRBJ2-1, with D perhaps TRBD1 (6 bases). V gave up 8 bases and J gave up 5 bases, with 16 bases separating them. The CDR3 has 14 amino acids. Germline CDR1 is ENHRY and CDR2 is SYGVKD. The CDR3 loop is CAIARGPLDNEQFF. As DNA, the CDR3 is TGTGCCATCGCCAGGGGACCCCTGGACAATGAGCAGTTCTTC.

The rearrangement links TRBV29-1 to TRBJ2-3, with D possibly TRBD2 on 6 matching bases. Trimming cost V 5 bases and J 2 bases, with 20 bases left between them. In germline, CDR1 is SQVTM, CDR2 ANQGSEA. This CDR3 has 16 amino acids. CDR3 DNA sequence: TGCAGCGTTAACGGAGGGGCCCTCCAATTCACAGATACGCAGTATTTT. This codes for CSVNGGALQFTDTQYF.

As to this clonotype: Being one base from a much bigger clone, this may be a read error. The chain carries TRBV7-2 and TRBJ2-1, with D tentatively TRBD2 (5 bases). Germline assignment: CDR1 SGHTA and CDR2 FQGNSA. The CDR3 covers 12 residues. The CDR3 reads CASSRDYDEQFF. For the CDR3, the DNA is TGTGCCAGCAGCCGAGACTACGATGAGCAGTTCTTC.

The chain employs TRBV5-1 and TRBJ1-4; D is perhaps TRBD1 (6 bases). V was shortened by 4 bases and J by 8 bases, with 18 bases between the two germline ends. The CDR3 has 15 residues. Germline CDR1 is SGHRS and CDR2 is YFSETQ. The CDR3 DNA is TGCGCCAGCAGCCAGGGGCCTCAGGCCGGGGAAAAACTGTTTTTT. Amino acids: CASSQGPQAGEKLFF.

This clonotype showed up just a few times. This chain joins TRBV20-1 and TRBJ2-5, with 10 bases identical to TRBD1. Germline loops: CDR1 DFQATT, CDR2 SNEGSKA (reference sequence). With V trimmed by 3 bases and J by 4 bases, 8 bases remained unmatched. This CDR3 contains 15 residues. CDR3 amino acids: CSARSSDRGTETQYF. As DNA, the CDR3 is TGCAGTGCTAGGTCGTCGGACAGGGGGACAGAGACCCAGTACTTC.

V and J are TRBV24-1 and TRBJ2-1; the D is unclear. Per the germline V gene, CDR1 is KGHDR and CDR2 is SFDVKD. The CDR3 extends over 13 amino acids. Trimming cost V 3 bases and J 4 bases, with 6 bases left between them. The CDR3 here is CATSDPRYNEQFF. The DNA of the CDR3 is TGTGCCACCAGTGATCCGAGGTACAATGAGCAGTTCTTC.